Listed here are 8 T cell receptor beta chains from one sample, sequenced in a study of OX40 agonist ivuxolimab in advanced cancers. Receptors were amplified or captured by the immunoSEQ multiplex PCR assay. In its TCRdb copy, this immuneACCESS table keeps in-frame sequences only and misses some clones. Where compared with another copy, unresolved V genes explain less than half of these, and the others have no known cause. In all, the sample holds 100,000 or so clones, and 80% to 90% of those were seen once. The top ten constitute 0.82% of the sample. Sequencing used CD4+ or CD8+ T cells sorted from blood, obtained in a trial of the OX40 agonist ivuxolimab. The receptors stem from an adult with an advanced solid tumor such as melanoma, head and neck, liver or kidney cancer.

This clone was recorded once. J is TRBJ2-1 and V is TRBV28; 8 nucleotides line up with TRBD2. The CDR3 spans 18 residues. Trimming removed 3 bases from V and 8 bases from J; junction bases left unmatched: 18. The germline gives CDR1 MDHEN, CDR2 SYDVKM. The CDR3 DNA is TGTGCCAGCAGTTTCAGTGCCCCAACGGCGGGAGGAATGTATGAGCAGTTCTTC. Its translation: CASSFSAPTAGGMYEQFF.

This clone was seen only a few times. CDR3 amino acids: CASSAGIRQPQHF. The CDR3 coding sequence is TGTGCCAGTAGTGCAGGGATCCGTCAGCCCCAGCATTTT. The genes are TRBV19 and TRBJ1-5; tentatively, D is TRBD1 (5 bases). The CDR3 spans 13 residues. Per the germline V gene, CDR1 is LNHDA and CDR2 is SQIVND (reference sequence). V dropped 5 bases and J dropped 6 bases, with 11 bases sitting between them.

The J gene is TRBJ2-7, the V gene TRBV27; D unresolved. The CDR3 totals 13 residues. V shed 6 bases and J shed 3 bases, with 12 bases lying between them. Germline CDR1 is MNHEY and CDR2 is SMNVEV (reference sequence). CDR3 sequence reads: CASSPSAFYEQYF. For the CDR3, the DNA is TGTGCCAGCAGCCCCTCGGCGTTCTACGAGCAGTACTTC.

The chain combines TRBV11-2 with TRBJ2-7, with D maybe TRBD1 (6 bases). The germline V and J ends were trimmed by 5 bases and 2 bases, with 10 bases remaining between them. The CDR3 sequence is 13 residues long. Germline loops: CDR1 SGHAT, CDR2 FQNNGV. This CDR3 reads CASSPGQTYEQYV. CDR3 coding DNA: TGTGCCAGCAGCCCAGGACAGACCTACGAGCAGTACGTC.

The genes are TRBV7-8 and TRBJ2-7; maybe TRBD2 (5 bases). The CDR3 consists of 13 residues. Between the trimmed V and J ends, which lost 5 bases and 3 bases, there was a span of 11 bases. The germline gives CDR1 SGHVS, CDR2 FQNEAQ. CDR3 nucleotide sequence: TGTGCCAGCAGCCCACTAGGGAACTACGAGCAGTACGTC. Its protein is CASSPLGNYEQYV.

The chain links TRBV4-2 to TRBJ1-3; D is ambiguous. This CDR3 contains 17 residues. Germline assignment: CDR1 LGHNA and CDR2 YNFKEQ. The V gene lost 0 bases and the J gene lost 0 bases, with 12 bases spanning the gap. CDR3 DNA: TGTGCCAGCAGCCAAGAAGCCACGGGGAGCTCTGGAAACACCATATATTTT. It yields the protein CASSQEATGSSGNTIYF.

The genes are TRBV19 and TRBJ2-2; no reliable D call. CDR1 LNHDA and CDR2 SQIVND come from the germline V gene (reference sequence). V was pared by 6 bases and J by 6 bases, with 8 bases between. This CDR3 has 12 residues. The CDR3: CASSTFSGELFF. Here the CDR3 DNA reads TGTGCCAGTAGCACCTTCTCCGGGGAGCTGTTTTTT.

V is TRBV7-2 and J is TRBJ2-1; D is perhaps TRBD2 (6 bases). This CDR3 region has 14 residues. Trimming cost V 5 bases and J 6 bases, with 14 bases left between them. Germline V gene lookup returns CDR1 SGHTA and CDR2 FQGNSA. The CDR3 DNA sequence: TGTGCCAGCAGCACACGATTGGGGGGCAATGAGCAGTTCTTC. This gives the protein CASSTRLGGNEQFF.